This TCR beta chain appears in the sequencing data of a study of PD-1 blockade in classical Hodgkin lymphoma. The assay was immunoSEQ multiplex PCR, and TCRdb's table has in-frame clones only and misses some. The profile shows roughly 30,000 clones, approximately 70% of them singletons. Regarding the study as a whole: Newly diagnosed patients were reported to start with lower TCR diversity than healthy donors. Complete responders' diversity at baseline resembled that of newly diagnosed patients.

No patient escaped relapse after autologous stem cell transplantation, and brentuximab vedotin exposure varied. About this clone: Its matching antigen is unknown.

Germline loops: CDR1 SGHRS, CDR2 YFSETQ. V dropped 0 bases and J dropped 4; count of bases not matched to a gene: 3. This CDR3 is built from 15 residues. The origin of this receptor is a human donor with classical Hodgkin lymphoma. Sequences were derived from peripheral blood mononuclear cells (PBMCs), sampled before the second cycle of nivolumab. This chain links TRBV5-1 with TRBJ2-7, with 11 bases matching TRBD2. CDR3 in amino acids: CASSLGTSGSYEQYF. The CDR3 DNA reads as TGCGCCAGCAGCTTGGGGACTAGCGGGTCGTACGAGCAGTACTTC.